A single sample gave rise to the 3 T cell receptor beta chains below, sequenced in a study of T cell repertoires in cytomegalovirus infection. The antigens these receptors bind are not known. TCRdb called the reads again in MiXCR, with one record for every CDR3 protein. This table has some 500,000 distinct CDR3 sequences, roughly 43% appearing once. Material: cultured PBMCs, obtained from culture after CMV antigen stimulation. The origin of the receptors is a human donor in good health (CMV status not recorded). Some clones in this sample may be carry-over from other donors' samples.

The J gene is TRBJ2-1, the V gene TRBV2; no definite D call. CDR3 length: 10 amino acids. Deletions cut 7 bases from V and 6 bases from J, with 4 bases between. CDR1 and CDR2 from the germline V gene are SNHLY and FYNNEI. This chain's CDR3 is CASTGNEQFF. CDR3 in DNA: TGTGCCAGCACGGGCAATGAGCAGTTCTTC.

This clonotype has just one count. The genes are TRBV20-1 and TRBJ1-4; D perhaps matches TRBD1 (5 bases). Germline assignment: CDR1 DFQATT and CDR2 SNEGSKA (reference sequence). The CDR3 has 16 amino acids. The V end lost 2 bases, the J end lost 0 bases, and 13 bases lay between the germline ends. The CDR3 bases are TGCAGTGCTAGACCCGGGGACTCTGCAACTAATGAAAAACTGTTTTTT. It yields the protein CSARPGDSATNEKLFF.

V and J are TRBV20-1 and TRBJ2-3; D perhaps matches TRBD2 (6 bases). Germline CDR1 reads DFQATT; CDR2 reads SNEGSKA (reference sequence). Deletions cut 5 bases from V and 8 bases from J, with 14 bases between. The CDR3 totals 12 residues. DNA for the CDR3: TGCAGTGCTCCATTACTCGGGGGTACGCAGTATTTT. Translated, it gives CSAPLLGGTQYF.